These 14 T cell receptor beta chains came from one sample sequenced in a study of cytomegalovirus exposure and HLA in healthy donors. With 60 Vbeta and 13 Jbeta primers, the PCR was carried out. Libraries were prepared by immunoSEQ multiplex PCR; TCRdb keeps only in-frame clonotypes and omits some of them. The table has 250,000 to 350,000 clones, around 80% seen once. The sequencing sample was made of PBMCs. The receptors stem from a girl aged 2-9 years in good health and CMV-seronegative.

This sequence joins TRBV9 and TRBJ1-1; D is unclear. V was pared by 0 bases and J by 11 bases, with 11 bases between. From germline, CDR1 is SGDLS and CDR2 YYNGEE. The CDR3 runs 12 residues. The CDR3 is CASSVGTSRAFF. The CDR3 DNA is TGTGCCAGCAGCGTAGGTACCTCGCGGGCTTTCTTT. Full variable domain (remainder filled in from reference TRBV9 and TRBJ1-1): DSGVTQTPKHLITATGQRVTLRCSPRSGDLSVYWYQQSLDQGLQFLIQYYNGEERAKGNILERFSAQQFPDLHSELNLSSLELGDSALYFCASSVGTSRAFFGQGTRLTVV.

The rearrangement links TRBV30 to TRBJ1-6; D uncertain. This CDR3 spans 18 amino acids. Germline loops: CDR1 GTSNPN, CDR2 SVGIG (reference sequence). Trimming took 0 bases from V and 0 from J, leaving 15 bases between them. DNA of the CDR3: TGTGCCTGGAGTGTACTGGCAGCCGGGTCCTCCTATAATTCACCCCTCCACTTT. This translates into CAWSVLAAGSSYNSPLHF.

J is TRBJ2-1 and V is TRBV7-3; 7 bases agree with TRBD1. Germline trimming cut 5 bases from V and 3 bases from J; bases unmatched to any gene: 7. This CDR3 region has 15 residues. Germline CDR1 SGHTA, CDR2 FQGTGA. The CDR3 DNA follows: TGTGCCAGCAGCCGCACAGGGGACCTCTACAATGAGCAGTTCTTC. Translation gives CASSRTGDLYNEQFF.

Concerning this clone: Additional DNA sequences in this sample encode the identical CDR3. This rearrangement joins TRBV7-7 to TRBJ1-1; D is uncertain. Per germline, CDR1 SSHAT and CDR2 FNYEAQ (reference sequence). V was pared by 5 bases and J by 0 bases, with 7 bases between. This CDR3 has 13 amino acids. The CDR3 protein is CASSQTVNTEAFF. The CDR3 bases are TGTGCCAGCAGCCAAACAGTGAACACTGAAGCTTTCTTT.

The chain combines TRBV5-4 with TRBJ2-7, with TRBD1 matching over 7 bases. There are 15 residues in the CDR3. The J segment lost 2 bases and the V segment lost 1 base, leaving 6 bases of the junction unmatched. The V gene's germline CDR1 is SGHNT and CDR2 YYREEE (reference sequence). CDR3 sequence reads: CASSLMRQGTYEQYF. In nucleotides, the CDR3 is TGTGCCAGCAGCTTGATGAGACAGGGAACCTACGAGCAGTACTTC.

J is TRBJ2-5 and V is TRBV2; 10 bases are shared with TRBD2. The J call may be incorrect, as the DNA end agrees better with TRBJ2-7. The CDR3 is made up of 14 amino acids. Germline CDR1 is SNHLY and CDR2 is FYNNEI. The CDR3 loop reads CASSRSGRVNEQYF. The CDR3 DNA reads as TGTGCCAGCAGTAGAAGCGGGAGGGTAAACGAGCAGTACTTC.

The chain couples TRBV27 to TRBJ2-4, with TRBD2 as a possible D gene (6 bases). V shed 3 bases and J shed 10 bases, with 16 bases lying between them. From germline, CDR1 is MNHEY and CDR2 SMNVEV (reference sequence). This CDR3 region has 14 residues. The CDR3 DNA sequence: TGTGCCAGCAGTTTTGAGAGGTCAGGGAGGATTCAGTACTTC. Encoded protein: CASSFERSGRIQYF.

The chain recombines TRBV5-1 with TRBJ1-1; perhaps TRBD1 as D (5 bases). The CDR3 contains 15 residues. Germline V lookup: CDR1 SGHRS, CDR2 YFSETQ. The V end lost 0 bases, the J end lost 0 bases, and 9 bases lay between the germline ends. In nucleotides, the CDR3 is TGCGCCAGCAGCTTGGTACGGGGGGTGAACACTGAAGCTTTCTTT. It encodes CASSLVRGVNTEAFF.

V gene TRBV19 combines with J gene TRBJ2-3, with D tentatively TRBD1 (6 bases). Deletions cut 3 bases from V and 2 bases from J, with 9 bases between. This CDR3 spans 14 amino acids. Per the germline V gene, CDR1 is LNHDA and CDR2 is SQIVND (reference sequence). Here the CDR3 DNA reads TGTGCCAGTAGTATGACAGGATCCACAGATACGCAGTATTTT. It codes for CASSMTGSTDTQYF.

The rearrangement uses TRBV6-6 and TRBJ2-5; 10 positions match TRBD2. CDR1 is MNHNY, CDR2 SVGAGI, per germline (reference sequence). V trimming: 6 bases; J trimming: 3 bases; junction bases outside the gene matches: 7. This CDR3 region has 15 residues. CDR3 nucleotide sequence: TGTGCCAGCAGCCGTAGCGGGGGGTTGAAAGAGACCCAGTACTTC. Its protein is CASSRSGGLKETQYF.

V and J are TRBV27 and TRBJ1-2; D unclear. CDR1 and CDR2 (germline): MNHEY, SMNVEV (reference sequence). The CDR3 extends over 16 amino acids. V lost 4 bases, J lost 4 bases, and 19 bases lay in between. The CDR3 DNA reads as TGTGCCAGCAGTTCCCAAATGCCCGTAGAGAGCTATGGCTACACCTTC. It encodes CASSSQMPVESYGYTF.

The rearrangement uses TRBV6-1 and TRBJ1-5; 9 nucleotides line up with TRBD1. Germline V lookup: CDR1 MNHNS, CDR2 SASEGT. The V and J ends lost 4 bases and 0 bases, in that order; junction bases with no gene match: 10. The CDR3 loop spans 18 amino acids. CDR3 region: CASSGTGTGRYSNQPQHF. The CDR3 region has the DNA TGTGCCAGCAGTGGAACCGGGACAGGGAGGTATAGCAATCAGCCCCAGCATTTT.

J is TRBJ2-5 and V is TRBV19, with D possibly matching TRBD2 (6 bases). The germline V gene encodes CDR1 LNHDA and CDR2 SQIVND (reference sequence). Trimming cost V 0 bases and J 4 bases, with 15 bases left between them. This CDR3 has 16 amino acids. CDR3 residues: CASSIDPQGGGETQYF. DNA of the CDR3: TGTGCCAGTAGTATAGACCCCCAGGGAGGTGGAGAGACCCAGTACTTC.

V and J are TRBV27 and TRBJ1-2; a possible D gene is TRBD1 (6 bases). Trimming stripped 2 bases from V and 8 bases from J, with 15 bases between. The CDR3 extends over 14 amino acids. Germline V CDR1 and CDR2: MNHEY, SMNVEV (reference sequence). CDR3 bases: TGTGCCAGCAGTTTAGGAGGGGGGAGGGGAGGCTACACCTTC. Its protein product is CASSLGGGRGGYTF.